The 10 T cell receptor beta chains reported below all come from one sample, sequenced in a study of PD-1 blockade in classical Hodgkin lymphoma. Each patient relapsed following autologous stem cell transplantation, and prior brentuximab vedotin exposure differed. Some clones are missing from TCRdb's copy, which holds only in-frame ones; the method was immunoSEQ multiplex PCR. The sample yields 110,000 or so clones, approximately 90% seen once. The starting material was peripheral blood mononuclear cells (PBMCs), obtained before the second cycle of nivolumab. The receptor set was obtained from a human donor with classical Hodgkin lymphoma.

V and J are TRBV28 and TRBJ1-2; unclear D gene. Germline V lookup: CDR1 MDHEN, CDR2 SYDVKM. This CDR3 has 15 amino acids. V lost 1 base to trimming and J lost 7 bases, with 16 bases between them. CDR3 sequence (DNA): TGTGCCAGCAGTTTATCTTCTTTTGAGGGTGTTGGCTACACCTTC. Residues: CASSLSSFEGVGYTF.

This chain links TRBV7-2 with TRBJ1-1; 7 bases map to TRBD1. The germline V gene encodes CDR1 SGHTA and CDR2 FQGNSA. V lost 4 bases, J lost 1 base, and 3 bases stayed unmatched. The CDR3 has 14 residues. In DNA form, the CDR3 reads TGTGCCAGCAGCTCTCGGACAGGGAACACTGAAGCTTTCTTT. Translated, it gives CASSSRTGNTEAFF.

The chain couples TRBV5-1 to TRBJ2-5; D remains unclear. Trimming shortened V by 1 base and J by 5 bases, and 21 bases separated the two germline ends. This CDR3 is built from 17 residues. Germline V lookup: CDR1 SGHRS, CDR2 YFSETQ. CDR3 loop: CASSLRFQIYQDETQYF. In DNA, the CDR3 is TGCGCCAGCAGCTTGCGCTTCCAGATTTATCAAGATGAGACCCAGTACTTC.

The chain has TRBV27 and TRBJ2-7; weak D call: TRBD2 (6 bases). The germline CDR1 and CDR2 sequences are MNHEY and SMNVEV (reference sequence). The CDR3 contains 14 residues. V was pared by 2 bases and J by 1 base, with 9 bases between. CDR3 sequence reads: CASSLIGTSYEQYF. CDR3 DNA sequence: TGTGCCAGCAGTTTAATTGGGACTTCCTACGAGCAGTACTTC.

Of note for this clone: This CDR3 is also generated by other DNA sequences in the sample. The chain joins TRBV6-5 to TRBJ2-1; the D gene is possibly TRBD2 (5 bases). With 4 bases removed from V and 5 bases from J, the gap between germline ends came to 15 bases. Germline V CDR1 and CDR2: MNHEY, SVGAGI. CDR3 length: 15 amino acids. The CDR3 region has the DNA TGTGCCAGCAGTTCCCTCGCGGGCGGCAACAATGAGCAGTTCTTC. This codes for CASSSLAGGNNEQFF.

This clone turned up a few times. V is TRBV28 and J is TRBJ2-5; D gene unclear. From germline, CDR1 is MDHEN and CDR2 SYDVKM. Between the trimmed V and J ends, which lost 4 bases and 4 bases, there was a span of 16 bases. The CDR3 is made up of 15 amino acids. The CDR3 bases are TGTGCCAGCAGTTCTCACTTAGGGTTACCAGAGACCCAGTACTTC. This translates into CASSSHLGLPETQYF.

The V and J genes are TRBV4-1 and TRBJ2-7; no firm D call. The CDR3 is made up of 16 amino acids. Trimming took off 0 bases at V and 2 bases at J, with 14 bases between the two ends. Germline V CDR1 and CDR2: MGHRA, YSYEKL. CDR3: CASSQEAPPRAYEQYF. The CDR3 DNA is TGCGCCAGCAGCCAAGAAGCACCCCCCCGGGCCTACGAGCAGTACTTC.

The rearrangement uses TRBV28 and TRBJ2-2, with 8 nucleotides matching TRBD2. The germline CDR1 and CDR2 sequences are MDHEN and SYDVKM. V shed 3 bases, J shed 5 bases, and the junction held 5 bases outside the gene matches. CDR3 size: 15 residues. The CDR3 sequence: CASSLDGRGTGELFF. Here the CDR3 DNA reads TGTGCCAGCAGTTTGGACGGGAGGGGTACCGGGGAGCTGTTTTTT.

The V call is TRBV4-1, the J call TRBJ1-2, with TRBD1 identical over 9 bases. This CDR3 comprises 15 residues. V lost 0 bases, J lost 4 bases, and 3 bases stayed unmatched. Per the germline V gene, CDR1 is MGHRA and CDR2 is YSYEKL. The CDR3 sequence: CASSQEYRGPYGYTF. For the CDR3, the DNA is TGCGCCAGCAGCCAAGAATACAGGGGGCCCTATGGCTACACCTTC.

The rearrangement links TRBV6-6 to TRBJ1-2, with 12 bases matching TRBD1. V was clipped by 6 bases and J by 8 bases; unmatched bases: 13. Germline V gene sequence: CDR1 MNHNY, CDR2 SVGAGI (reference sequence). The CDR3 loop spans 16 amino acids. The CDR3 bases are TGTGCCAGCAGACCAAAACCGGGACAGGGGGCAGGGGGCTACACCTTC. As protein: CASRPKPGQGAGGYTF.